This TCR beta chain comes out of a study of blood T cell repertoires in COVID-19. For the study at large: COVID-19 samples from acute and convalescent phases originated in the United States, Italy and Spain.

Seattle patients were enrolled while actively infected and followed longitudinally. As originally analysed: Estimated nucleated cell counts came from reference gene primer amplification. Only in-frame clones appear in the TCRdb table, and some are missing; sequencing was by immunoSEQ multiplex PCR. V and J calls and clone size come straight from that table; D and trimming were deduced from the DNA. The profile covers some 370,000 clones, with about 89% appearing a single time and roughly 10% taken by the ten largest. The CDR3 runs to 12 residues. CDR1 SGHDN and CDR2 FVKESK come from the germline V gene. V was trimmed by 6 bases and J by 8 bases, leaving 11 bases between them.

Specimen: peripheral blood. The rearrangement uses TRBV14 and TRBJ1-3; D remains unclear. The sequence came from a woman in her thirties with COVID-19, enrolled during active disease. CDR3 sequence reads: CASSHTRDTIYF. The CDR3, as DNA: TGTGCCAGCAGTCATACACGGGACACCATATATTTT.